These T cell receptor beta chains were read from a single sample in a study of blood T cell repertoires in COVID-19. Sequencing used immunoSEQ multiplex PCR; TCRdb keeps in-frame clones, though not all of them. The sample records under 100,000 clones, approximately 78% being singletons. The sequenced material came from peripheral blood. The receptors stem from a man aged 55-75 years with acute or convalescent COVID-19. Both conserved end residues are part of each CDR3. The D gene is left open where the match is weak. Size is stated for part of the rows, as once, few or many counts, or as a class when the clone is expanded.

d_call	clone_size	v_call	cdr3_length	j_call	cdr3_aa	cdr3_nt
.	.	TRBV10-3	11	TRBJ2-2	CAIRAGGELFF	TGTGCCATCAGAGCTGGCGGGGAGCTGTTTTTT
.	once	TRBV19	16	TRBJ2-3	CASRSERLSSTDTQYF	TGTGCCAGTAGGTCGGAAAGACTTTCTAGCACAGATACGCAGTATTTT
TRBD2	.	TRBV5-4	13	TRBJ2-7	CASSLGTSDEQYF	TGTGCCAGCAGCTTGGGGACTAGCGACGAGCAGTACTTC
TRBD1	.	TRBV10-3	15	TRBJ2-2	CAISGDRGKNRELFF	TGTGCCATCAGCGGGGACAGGGGAAAAAACAGGGAGCTGTTTTTT
.	.	TRBV7-2	14	TRBJ2-1	CASSFSLSYNEQFF	TGTGCCAGCAGCTTCTCCCTCTCCTACAATGAGCAGTTCTTC
TRBD1	.	TRBV28	11	TRBJ2-7	CASSARGWQYF	TGTGCCAGCAGTGCCAGGGGGTGGCAGTACTTC
.	.	TRBV18	14	TRBJ2-2	CASSRAQGTGELFF	TGTGCCAGCTCACGCGCGCAGGGTACCGGGGAGCTGTTTTTT
.	.	TRBV5-4	12	TRBJ1-5	CASSYDSQPQHF	TGTGCCAGCAGCTACGACAGCCAGCCCCAGCATTTT
TRBD2	.	TRBV6-5	14	TRBJ2-3	CASTGLEITDTQYF	TGTGCCAGCACCGGACTAGAGATCACAGATACGCAGTATTTT
TRBD1	.	TRBV6-6	13	TRBJ1-5	CASLRDSNQPQHF	TGTGCCAGCCTCCGGGACAGTAATCAGCCCCAGCATTTT
.	few	TRBV28	15	TRBJ1-4	CASSPYRADNEKLFF	TGTGCCAGCAGTCCCTACAGGGCGGATAATGAAAAACTGTTTTTT
.	once	TRBV3-1/TRBV3-2	13	TRBJ1-2	CASSHTGNYGYTF	TGTGCCAGCAGCCACACAGGGAACTATGGCTACACCTTC
TRBD2	.	TRBV7-2	16	TRBJ2-2	CASSIAGTRRIGELFF	TGTGCCAGCAGCATCGCCGGGACTAGGAGGATTGGGGAGCTGTTTTTT
.	.	TRBV2	13	TRBJ2-5	CASRVQGWETQYF	TGTGCCAGCCGCGTTCAGGGTTGGGAGACCCAGTACTTC
TRBD2	.	TRBV11-2	18	TRBJ2-5	CASSLMSTSGSVGETQYF	TGTGCCAGCAGCTTAATGAGTACTAGCGGGAGTGTCGGGGAGACCCAGTACTTC
.	.	TRBV6-5	14	TRBJ2-7	CASSYGSRTYEQYF	TGTGCCAGCAGCTACGGGTCACGGACTTACGAGCAGTACTTC
.	.	TRBV7-8	17	TRBJ1-2	CASSLYRVWEKEDGYTF	TGTGCCAGCAGCCTCTATAGGGTATGGGAAAAGGAGGACGGCTACACCTTC
TRBD1	.	TRBV7-2	15	TRBJ1-6	CASKTGAHYNSPLHF	TGTGCCAGCAAAACAGGGGCCCACTATAATTCACCCCTCCACTTT
.	.	TRBV28	14	TRBJ1-5	CASRPGQSNQPQHF	TGTGCCAGCAGACCCGGACAGAGCAATCAGCCCCAGCATTTT
TRBD2	.	TRBV7-9	14	TRBJ2-7	CASSFGTSLYEQYF	TGTGCCAGCAGCTTCGGGACTAGCCTCTACGAGCAGTACTTC
TRBD2	.	TRBV19	14	TRBJ2-5	CASSSGLGQETQYF	TGTGCCAGTAGTTCGGGACTAGGTCAAGAGACCCAGTACTTC
.	.	TRBV19	13	TRBJ1-5	CASSIIFNQPQHF	TGTGCCAGTAGTATAATATTCAATCAGCCCCAGCATTTT
.	.	TRBV7-9	14	TRBJ2-3	CASSLSGSTDTQYF	TGTGCCAGCAGCTTAAGCGGGAGCACAGATACGCAGTATTTT
.	.	TRBV3-1/TRBV3-2	15	TRBJ1-1	CASSHLGQPNTEAFF	TGTGCCAGCAGCCACCTGGGGCAGCCAAACACTGAAGCTTTCTTT
.	.	TRBV5-5	13	TRBJ2-5	CASSLLRIETQYF	TGTGCCAGCAGCTTGCTACGCATAGAGACCCAGTACTTC
TRBD1	.	TRBV30	15	TRBJ1-4	CAWSDTGGSGEKLFF	TGTGCCTGGAGTGATACAGGGGGCTCGGGAGAAAAACTGTTTTTT